This T cell receptor (beta chain) was identified during a study of T cells in Graves' hyperthyroidism and ophthalmopathy (dated by TCRdb to between 2018 and 2020). With regard to the full study: TCR V-J signatures able to tell the groups apart were searched for in a discovery cohort of 90 to 100 patients, of whom about 40 had Graves' ophthalmopathy and roughly 59 had stable Graves' hyperthyroidism. Prospective prediction of ophthalmopathy was tested in an independent validation cohort of about 19 hyperthyroidism patients and around 16 patients who later progressed to ophthalmopathy. The approximately 100 discovery patients were randomly divided into training and test sets at a 7:3 ratio. Thyroid tissue and blood T-cell repertoires from six Graves' hyperthyroidism patients were also compared in the study. After sampling, hyperthyroidism patients received methimazole starting at 30 mg daily, and ophthalmopathy patients received high-dose intravenous methylprednisolone. The paper describes TCR Vbeta CDR3 sequencing of fewer than 150 peripheral blood samples, made up of roughly 40 ophthalmopathy patients, roughly 80 hyperthyroidism patients and some 17 progressor patients.

Notes on this clonotype: Its antigen target is currently unknown. There are no base qualities to consult, and no much larger clone falls within one base.

Exclusion was applied to patients with uncontrolled infections, other autoimmune diseases, pregnancy or lactation. Diagnoses were based on clinical symptoms, serum thyroxine and TRAb, thyroid ultrasound and orbital computed tomography. Trizol reagent was used to extract total RNA, and RNA quality was then checked on an Agilent 2100 Bioanalyzer. The TCR beta CDR3 regions were amplified from RNA transcripts. The TCR CDR3 was subjected to a first round of RT-PCR using the HTBI primer set and the Qiagen OneStep RT-PCR kit. A second multiplex PCR round built the libraries, followed by size selection and purification. The libraries were sequenced on an Illumina HiSeq2000 using paired-end 100 bp reads. In the authors' own workflow: SOAPnuke was used to process the raw data, removing reads that contained adapters or uncalled bases, had a mean Phred below 15, or lacked an exact match to the constant primer or identifier. COPE v1.2.5 was used to merge high-quality paired reads, and clonotypes were defined as unique nucleotide sequences. MiTCR v1.1 was used to align clonotypes to the IMGT TRBV, TRBD and TRBJ reference segments. The analysis included only V-J combinations with a frequency above 0.0001, which together covered around 99% of the repertoires. The TCS score was defined as F50 (clonal expansion) divided by E x V (chaos), with BLOSUM62-based TCRdist calculated between CDR3 peptides within each V-J. Welch's t-statistics and random forest reduced roughly 500 V-J features to 10 to 15, which were used in a naive Bayes classifier (R e1071). The Morisita-Horn index was used to measure how similar the thyroid and blood repertoires were. TCRdb reran the public reads through fastp at Q25 and MiXCR, keeping productive beta chains. Under each unique CDR3 protein, matching rows form one entry showing the most common genes and DNA. TCRdb's processing, not the authors' own work, is the source of the V and J calls. The sample data list around 600,000 distinct CDR3 sequences, and roughly 45% of these were observed just once. The ten largest clones add up to about 7.2% of the sample.

Looking up the germline V gene (reference sequence) yields CDR1 DFQATT and CDR2 SNEGSKA. The CDR3 covers 13 residues, taking in both the cysteine and the phenylalanine. Left in the record is the CDR3 DNA by itself, 39 bases read in frame from the first base. V is reduced by 5 bases and J by 0 bases, leaving a spacing of 8 bases between them. Broader findings and caveats from the paper: Most expanded thyroid clonotypes (frequency above 0.001) were also detected in blood, suggesting blood repertoires may reflect thyroid immune responses. In validation, the model predicted progression to ophthalmopathy a median of around 6.5 months before onset, with 65% to 71% sensitivity and 72.22% specificity. No statistical method was used to set the sample size in advance, and investigators knew the group allocation. In cross-validation, a model built on a 13 V-J signature told ophthalmopathy apart from stable hyperthyroidism with 85% to 90% sensitivity and around 84% specificity, and in testing the same model reached 80%/75%.

The specimen sequenced was peripheral blood or thyroid tissue (not recorded which). The sequence joins TRBV20-1 to TRBJ1-5, and possibly TRBD1, on 6 matching bases. The TCR sequence derives from an adult man with Graves' disease, either hyperthyroidism or ophthalmopathy (not recorded which). The nucleotide sequence reads as follows: TGCAGTGCTGCAGGGGTTAGCAATCAGCCCCAGCATTTT. Its protein reads: CSAAGVSNQPQHF.